These 19 T cell receptor beta chains were sequenced from one sample in a study of control samples from healthy donors and cancer patients (dated by TCRdb to the early 2020s). Libraries were made using the immunoSEQ multiplex PCR assay. TCRdb provides this immuneACCESS table in a form limited to in-frame rearrangements. Some clones are lacking; in checked studies, under half of them reflect an unresolved V gene, and why the rest are absent is not known. This sample comprises approximately 120,000 clones, about 89% of them detected only once. The top ten clonotypes cover approximately 15% of the sample. Source material: blood. The source of these receptors is a woman in her forties or fifties in good health.

The chain joins TRBV5-6 to TRBJ2-7, with D uncertain. Germline CDR1 SGHDT, CDR2 YYEEEE. This CDR3 has 14 amino acids. The V and J ends lost 0 bases and 3 bases respectively, with 10 bases between them. The CDR3 region is CASSLALMIYEQYV. DNA of the CDR3: TGTGCCAGCAGCTTGGCACTAATGATCTACGAGCAGTACGTC.

J is TRBJ1-1 and V is TRBV20-1, with no clear D. V gave up 6 bases and J gave up 7 bases, with 12 bases separating them. The CDR3 loop spans 11 amino acids. CDR1 is DFQATT and CDR2 is SNEGSKA in the germline V gene (reference sequence). In DNA form, the CDR3 reads TGCAGTGCGTGGAAATCAATTGAAGCTTTCTTT. This gives the protein CSAWKSIEAFF.

There are a few counts of this clone. As DNA, the CDR3 is TGTGCCAGCAGTGAAGTGGGTTTTTCACCCCTCCACTTT. It encodes CASSEVGFSPLHF. V is TRBV2 and J is TRBJ1-6; D ambiguous. The CDR3 is 13 residues long. The V end lost 1 base, the J end lost 9 bases, and 7 bases lay between the germline ends. In germline, CDR1 is SNHLY, CDR2 FYNNEI.

The J gene is TRBJ1-3, the V gene TRBV7-2, with 9 bases fitting TRBD1. The CDR3 sequence is 15 residues long. V was clipped by 8 bases and J by 6 bases; unmatched bases: 11. Per the germline V gene, CDR1 is SGHTA and CDR2 is FQGNSA. The CDR3 loop reads CASGKTGGFTNTIYF. The CDR3, as DNA: TGTGCCAGCGGCAAGACAGGGGGATTCACAAACACCATATATTTT.

V is TRBV9 and J is TRBJ1-2; possibly TRBD1 for D (6 bases). V shed 0 bases and J shed 2 bases, with 14 bases lying between them. In germline, CDR1 is SGDLS, CDR2 YYNGEE. There are 16 residues in the CDR3. Here the CDR3 DNA reads TGTGCCAGCAGCGTAGACAGGGAGCAAATGAACTATGGCTACACCTTC. It translates to CASSVDREQMNYGYTF.

CDR3 sequence (DNA): TGTGCCAGCAGTTACTCGGTTGTATGGGCCGGGGAGCTGTTTTTT. It translates to CASSYSVVWAGELFF. The chain has TRBV6-5 and TRBJ2-2, with D hard to call. Germline V gene lookup returns CDR1 MNHEY and CDR2 SVGAGI. Trimming removed 0 bases at V and 6 bases at J, with 11 bases between. The CDR3 has 15 amino acids.

The chain combines TRBV6-5 with TRBJ2-7; tentatively, D is TRBD1 or TRBD2 (6 bases each). V was clipped by 2 bases and J by 0 bases, with 14 bases between them. Germline-derived CDR1 and CDR2 are MNHEY and SVGAGI. The CDR3 extends over 16 amino acids. CDR3 nucleotide sequence: TGTGCCAGCAGTTACAGGGGGGTGGGTAACTCCTACGAGCAGTACGTC. Translated, it gives CASSYRGVGNSYEQYV.

This chain uses TRBV6-2 or TRBV6-3 with TRBJ1-5; D is perhaps TRBD1 (6 bases). Deletions cut 0 bases from V and 7 bases from J, with 16 bases between. Germline V CDR1 and CDR2: MNHEY, SVGEGT. The CDR3 runs to 16 residues. CDR3 DNA: TGTGCCAGCAGTTACTCGATAGGAGGGGGGAGGCAGCCCCAGCATTTT. Protein product: CASSYSIGGGRQPQHF.

V gene TRBV7-3 combines with J gene TRBJ2-3; 7 nucleotides agree with TRBD1. V gave up 6 bases and J gave up 0 bases; unmatched junction bases: 6. This CDR3 has 15 amino acids. Germline V lookup: CDR1 SGHTA, CDR2 FQGTGA. The CDR3 is CASSSTQGSTDTQYF. Here the CDR3 DNA reads TGTGCCAGCAGTTCTACACAGGGGAGCACAGATACGCAGTATTTT.

This clone is a singleton in its sample. The CDR3 nucleotides read TGCGCCAGCAGCCAAGACAGAAGTACCGGGGAGCTGTTTTTT. Translation gives CASSQDRSTGELFF. The J gene is TRBJ2-2, the V gene TRBV4-3; D is undetermined. The V gene's germline CDR1 is LGHNA and CDR2 YSLEER. The V end lost 0 bases, the J end lost 5 bases, and 7 bases lay between the germline ends. The CDR3 loop spans 14 amino acids.

The V and J genes are TRBV7-8 and TRBJ2-7; D remains ambiguous. CDR3 size: 17 residues. Germline lookup yields CDR1 SGHVS and CDR2 FQNEAQ. Deletions cut 5 bases from V and 2 bases from J, with 22 bases between. For the CDR3, the DNA is TGTGCCAGCAGCCGGAGCTTCGTTCCCGACGGCACCTACGAGCAGTACTTC. It encodes CASSRSFVPDGTYEQYF.

V gene TRBV30 combines with J gene TRBJ1-4, with TRBD1 as a possible D gene (6 bases). Per germline, CDR1 GTSNPN and CDR2 SVGIG (reference sequence). This CDR3 contains 12 residues. The V gene lost 8 bases and the J gene lost 8 bases, with 15 bases spanning the gap. CDR3 region: CAPAGAKEKLFF. The CDR3 nucleotides read TGTGCCCCCGCGGGGGCGAAGGAAAAACTGTTTTTT. The variable domain in full, with the rest retrieved from reference TRBV30 and TRBJ1-4, is SQTIHQWPATLVQPVGSPLSLECTVEGTSNPNLYWYRQAAGRGLQLLFYSVGIGQISSEVPQNLSASRPQDRQFILSSKKLLLSDSGFYLCAPAGAKEKLFFGSGTQLSVL.

Only one count was recorded for this clone. This rearrangement joins TRBV6-6 to TRBJ1-3; unclear D gene. Germline values: CDR1 MNHNY, CDR2 SVGAGI (reference sequence). The CDR3 loop spans 14 amino acids. Deletions cut 8 bases from V and 0 bases from J, with 11 bases between. CDR3 protein: CASSRGPSGNTIYF. CDR3 DNA: TGTGCCAGCTCCCGAGGACCCTCTGGAAACACCATATATTTT.

The chain links TRBV7-2 to TRBJ1-2; tentatively, D is TRBD1 (5 bases). Trimming stripped 4 bases from V and 7 bases from J, with 22 bases between. CDR1 and CDR2 from the germline V gene are SGHTA and FQGNSA. This CDR3 has 16 residues. CDR3 nucleotide sequence: TGTGCCAGCAGCTCGTTACTGGACATTAATAACGGTGGCTACACCTTC. Protein product: CASSSLLDINNGGYTF.

The chain couples TRBV9 to TRBJ2-7; 7 bases are shared with TRBD2. The germline V gene encodes CDR1 SGDLS and CDR2 YYNGEE. CDR3 length: 13 amino acids. The junction had 0 bases not matched to a gene; V was cut back by 3 bases and J by 0 bases. The CDR3, as DNA: TGTGCCAGCAGCGGACTAGCCTCCTACGAGCAGTACTTC. Amino acids: CASSGLASYEQYF.

Only one count was recorded for this clone. An end of the junction does not agree with germline; a read error may underlie this. This sequence joins TRBV2 and TRBJ2-2; 13 bases map to TRBD2. Germline V gene sequence: CDR1 SNHLY, CDR2 FYNNEI. This CDR3 is built from 13 residues. The CDR3 DNA follows: TGTGCCAGCAGCGCCGGGACTAGCGGGAAGCTGTTTTTT. The encoded protein is CASSAGTSGKLFF.

This clone was recorded once. The chain is built from TRBV7-3 and TRBJ2-3; 12 bases are a match to TRBD2. With 3 bases clipped from V and 3 bases from J, the junction kept 7 bases outside the gene matches. The CDR3 sequence is 17 residues long. CDR1 is SGHTA and CDR2 is FQGTGA in the germline V gene. The CDR3 DNA reads TGTGCCAGCAGCTTGACTAGCGGGGGTCCGTTAACAGATACGCAGTATTTT. Amino acids: CASSLTSGGPLTDTQYF.

V and J are TRBV11-2 and TRBJ2-2; tentatively, D is TRBD2 (5 bases). The germline V gene has CDR1 SGHAT and CDR2 FQNNGV. The CDR3 is made up of 14 amino acids. The V gene lost 8 bases and the J gene lost 0 bases, with 10 bases spanning the gap. CDR3 DNA sequence: TGTGCCAGCGCCCGAGGGACGAACACCGGGGAGCTGTTTTTT. Its protein is CASARGTNTGELFF.

The chain combines TRBV7-3 with TRBJ2-3, with TRBD1 matching over 7 bases. Per germline, CDR1 SGHTA and CDR2 FQGTGA. Trimming at V came to 4 bases and at J to 6 bases, leaving 4 bases not matched to a gene. The CDR3 contains 13 residues. Here the CDR3 DNA reads TGTGCCAGCAGCTACGACAGGGCCGATACGCAGTATTTT. It yields the protein CASSYDRADTQYF.